The T cell receptor (beta chain) under discussion was sequenced for a study of blood T cell repertoires in COVID-19. Assay used: immunoSEQ multiplex PCR; TCRdb lists only in-frame clones, some missing. The table includes around 250,000 clones, 91% detected once. Germline-derived CDR1 and CDR2 are MNHEY and SMNVEV (reference sequence). The CDR3 extends over 15 amino acids. Trimming at V came to 5 bases and at J to 15 bases, leaving 15 bases not matched to a gene. This chain links TRBV27 with TRBJ2-1; 11 bases map to TRBD2. The sequence came from a man in his forties who had been exposed to COVID-19. The sequenced sample consisted of PBMCs or T cells enriched from blood (not recorded which). CDR3 in amino acids: CASSVGTSGEGTRFF. The CDR3 nucleotides read TGTGCCAGCAGTGTTGGGACTAGCGGAGAGGGGACCCGGTTCTTC.